The clone carrying this T cell receptor (beta chain) was counted a single time. Whoever was chosen for sequencing had shown CD8+CD57+ cell expansion by flow cytometry. This entry is derived from a study of CD8+CD57+ T cells in acquired aplastic anemia. Study summary: Quantities of DNA derived from sorted CD4+ and CD8+ cells averaged approximately 3 ug.

The CDR3 has 15 amino acids. The V and J ends lost 0 bases and 6 bases respectively, with 11 bases between them. Per germline, CDR1 LNHDA and CDR2 SQIVND (reference sequence). Genomic DNA, serving as template, underwent TCR beta VDJ and CDR3 profiling. TCRdb reanalysed the reads using MiXCR and keeps one entry per CDR3 protein. Here the sample spans 120,000 or so distinct CDR3 sequences, about 50% being singletons. The chain employs TRBV19 and TRBJ2-2; tentative D call: TRBD1 (5 bases). Sequencing was performed on sorted CD4+, CD8+, or CD8+CD57+ T cells (not recorded which) from PBMCs. The TCR was taken from a human donor with aplastic anemia. In DNA, the CDR3 is TGTGCCAGTAGTATAGACAGGGCCGGCGCCGGGGAGCTGTTTTTT. Translated, it gives CASSIDRAGAGELFF. Full variable domain (remainder filled in from reference TRBV19 and TRBJ2-2): DGGITQSPKYLFRKEGQNVTLSCEQNLNHDAMYWYRQDPGQGLRLIYYSQIVNDFQKGDIAEGYSVSREKKESFPLTVTSAQKNPTAFYLCASSIDRAGAGELFFGEGSRLTVL.